A single sample is the source of the 25 T cell receptor beta chains below, sequenced in a study of vaccination and CD4 T cells after COVID-19. These TCRs' antigens remain unknown. This sample's treatment: roughly ten-day PBMC culture with coronavirus spike peptide pools or control peptides (ViraFEST assay). Cultured CD4+ T-cell DNA underwent Oncomine TCR Beta short-read sequencing. TCRdb reprocessed the PCR reads via MiXCR and lists one record per CDR3 protein. The data show around 12,000 distinct CDR3 sequences, 77% seen once. Sequencing was carried out using CD4+ T cells from blood, cultured in vitro. The receptors shown here come from a human donor who had recovered from COVID-19.

The V call is TRBV20-1, the J call TRBJ1-3; possibly TRBD1 for D (5 bases). This CDR3 is 16 amino acids long. Trimming left V 2 bases short and J 0 bases short, with 14 bases between. Germline loops: CDR1 DFQATT, CDR2 SNEGSKA (reference sequence). CDR3 protein: CSARQSPGYSGNTIYF. CDR3 DNA: TGCAGTGCTAGACAATCGCCAGGGTACTCTGGAAACACCATATATTTT.

This clonotype was seen a few times. The chain employs TRBV20-1 and TRBJ2-2; 7 positions match TRBD2. There are 16 residues in the CDR3. Germline V gene data show CDR1 as DFQATT and CDR2 as SNEGSKA (reference sequence). V was pared by 1 base and J by 5 bases, with 10 bases of the junction left unmatched. Here the CDR3 reads CSARGRGRSGTGELFF. The CDR3 coding sequence is TGCAGTGCTAGAGGGCGCGGGAGATCGGGAACCGGGGAGCTGTTTTTT.

CDR3 sequence reads: CASRDPGTGGDTGELFF. For the CDR3, the DNA is TGTGCCAGCAGGGACCCCGGGACAGGGGGCGACACCGGGGAGCTGTTTTTT. The rearrangement joins TRBV6-2 or TRBV6-3 to TRBJ2-2, with 12 nucleotides matching TRBD1. The length of the CDR3 is 17 residues. The V segment lost 6 bases and the J segment 3 bases; nucleotides outside the gene matches: 8. The V gene's germline CDR1 is MNHEY and CDR2 SVGEGT.

This clonotype was picked up a small number of times. The rearrangement uses TRBV7-2 and TRBJ2-5, with 7 bases matching TRBD2. Germline V CDR1 and CDR2: SGHTA, FQGNSA. J gave up 4 bases and V 2 bases, and 10 bases lay outside the gene matches. CDR3 size: 16 residues. This chain's CDR3 is CASSLWGGPPAETQYF. DNA for the CDR3: TGTGCCAGCAGCTTATGGGGGGGACCTCCGGCAGAGACCCAGTACTTC.

CDR3 loop: CASSLQRDQPQHF. The CDR3 DNA sequence: TGTGCCAGCAGCTTACAGAGAGATCAGCCCCAGCATTTT. V is TRBV7-2 and J is TRBJ1-5; D is uncertain. Germline assignment: CDR1 SGHTA and CDR2 FQGNSA. V lost 2 bases and J lost 5, with 7 bases in between. The CDR3 consists of 13 residues. Complete variable domain (other parts from reference TRBV7-2 and TRBJ1-5): GAGVSQSPSNKVTEKGKDVELRCDPISGHTALYWYRQSLGQGLEFLIYFQGNSAPDKSGLPSDRFSAERTGGSVSTLTIQRTQQEDSAVYLCASSLQRDQPQHFGDGTRLSIL.

V and J are TRBV4-3 and TRBJ1-6, with D tentatively TRBD1 (5 bases). Trimming removed 6 bases at V and 6 bases at J, with 21 bases between. From germline, CDR1 is LGHNA and CDR2 YSLEER. The CDR3 runs to 17 residues. The CDR3, as DNA: TGCGCCAGCAGGCCGGGGGTTTGGGGGATGGGTAATTCACCCCTCCACTTT. This gives the protein CASRPGVWGMGNSPLHF.

This clonotype has just a few counts. V gene TRBV20-1 combines with J gene TRBJ2-3, with D perhaps matching TRBD2 (6 bases). Trimming removed 3 bases from V and 2 bases from J, with 18 bases in between. Germline lookup yields CDR1 DFQATT and CDR2 SNEGSKA (reference sequence). This CDR3 comprises 16 residues. The CDR3 loop is CSASRGGTPYTDTQYF. DNA for the CDR3: TGCAGTGCTAGTAGAGGCGGGACCCCGTACACAGATACGCAGTATTTT.

The chain has TRBV28 and TRBJ1-5; a weak D match, TRBD1 (5 bases). Trimming shortened V by 2 bases and J by 3 bases, and 11 bases separated the two germline ends. Germline lookup yields CDR1 MDHEN and CDR2 SYDVKM. This CDR3 is 15 amino acids long. The CDR3 is CASSLSGAFNQPQHF. CDR3 DNA: TGTGCCAGCAGTTTAAGCGGGGCCTTCAATCAGCCCCAGCATTTT.

J is TRBJ2-7 and V is TRBV6-1, with D perhaps being TRBD1 or TRBD2 (6 bases each). Germline V gene data show CDR1 as MNHNS and CDR2 as SASEGT. This CDR3 spans 13 amino acids. V was trimmed by 8 bases and J by 0 bases, leaving 11 bases between them. The CDR3, as DNA: TGTGCCAGCCGGGGGCAGAACTCCTACGAGCAGTACTTC. Translation: CASRGQNSYEQYF.

The chain has TRBV7-9 and TRBJ1-2; D uncertain. The CDR3 covers 14 residues. Germline loops: CDR1 SEHNR, CDR2 FQNEAQ (reference sequence). V was cut by 1 base and J by 2 bases, with 8 bases left in between. In nucleotides, the CDR3 is TGTGCCAGCAGCTTAGAACGGCGGAACTATGGCTACACCTTC. This translates into CASSLERRNYGYTF. Looking up the rest from reference TRBV7-9 and TRBJ1-2 gives the full variable domain: DTGVSQNPRHKITKRGQNVTFRCDPISEHNRLYWYRQTLGQGPEFLTYFQNEAQLEKSRLLSDRFSAERPKGSFSTLEIQRTEQGDSAMYLCASSLERRNYGYTFGSGTRLTVV.

The rearrangement uses TRBV11-2 and TRBJ1-6, with TRBD1 matching over 9 bases. V lost 5 bases and J lost 7; bases outside the gene matches: 6. Germline CDR1 reads SGHAT; CDR2 reads FQNNGV. CDR3 length: 15 residues. In DNA form, the CDR3 reads TGTGCCAGCAGCACTAGCACAGGGGGCAATTCACCCCTCCACTTT. Translation gives CASSTSTGGNSPLHF. Filled out from reference TRBV11-2 and TRBJ1-6, the complete variable domain reads EAGVAQSPRYKIIEKRQSVAFWCNPISGHATLYWYQQILGQGPKLLIQFQNNGVVDDSQLPKDRFSAERLKGVDSTLKIQPAKLEDSAVYLCASSTSTGGNSPLHFGNGTRLTVT.

This clonotype was seen only once. This sequence joins TRBV11-2 and TRBJ2-6; D ambiguous. The V end lost 5 bases, the J end lost 0 bases, and 8 bases lay between the germline ends. This CDR3 region has 15 residues. Per germline, CDR1 SGHAT and CDR2 FQNNGV. CDR3 loop: CASSLQSSGANVLTF. Here the CDR3 DNA reads TGTGCCAGCAGCCTCCAAAGCTCTGGGGCCAACGTCCTGACTTTC.

This clonotype was recorded a few times. The chain has TRBV19 and TRBJ1-5; D may be TRBD1 (6 bases). Trimming left V 3 bases short and J 0 bases short, with 12 bases between. Germline V lookup: CDR1 LNHDA, CDR2 SQIVND (reference sequence). The CDR3 has 16 residues. CDR3 coding DNA: TGTGCCAGTAGTATGGGGGCAGGTTATAGCAATCAGCCCCAGCATTTT. Encoded protein: CASSMGAGYSNQPQHF.

This sequence joins TRBV30 and TRBJ1-5; possibly TRBD1 for D (6 bases). Trimming removed 3 bases from V and 4 bases from J, with 16 bases in between. This CDR3 is built from 15 residues. The germline V gene has CDR1 GTSNPN and CDR2 SVGIG (reference sequence). The CDR3 DNA reads TGTGCCTGGAGCGGGGGGCTTCAACCAAATCAGCCCCAGCATTTT. Its protein product is CAWSGGLQPNQPQHF.

This chain joins TRBV6-1 and TRBJ1-1; D not resolved. The CDR3 has 14 residues. Trimming shortened V by 2 bases and J by 6 bases, and 13 bases separated the two germline ends. In germline, CDR1 is MNHNS, CDR2 SASEGT. CDR3 amino acids: CASSESGISPEAFF. CDR3 coding DNA: TGTGCCAGCAGTGAATCTGGGATCAGCCCTGAAGCTTTCTTT.

V usage is TRBV20-1 and J usage is TRBJ2-3; weak D call: TRBD2 (5 bases). Germline CDR1 and CDR2: DFQATT and SNEGSKA (reference sequence). CDR3 length: 9 residues. The V gene lost 3 bases and the J gene lost 13 bases, with 8 bases spanning the gap. The CDR3 DNA reads TGCAGTGCTAGTTTCGGGGAGTATTTT. It translates to CSASFGEYF.

V and J are TRBV20-1 and TRBJ2-7; the D gene is possibly TRBD2 (5 bases). Germline values: CDR1 DFQATT, CDR2 SNEGSKA (reference sequence). V was shortened by 3 bases and J by 3 bases, with 18 bases between the two germline ends. This CDR3 has 15 amino acids. CDR3 nucleotide sequence: TGCAGTGCTAGTAAAGGCGGGTCTGGGCGCTACGAGCAGTACTTC. Protein sequence: CSASKGGSGRYEQYF.

CDR3 DNA: TGTGCCACAAGAGGGACGGCCAATAATTCACCCCTCCACTTT. Its translation is CATRGTANNSPLHF. This chain joins TRBV6-1 and TRBJ1-6; possibly TRBD1 for D (5 bases). Trimming took off 10 bases at V and 5 bases at J, with 15 bases between the two ends. This CDR3 region has 14 residues. Germline CDR1 MNHNS, CDR2 SASEGT.

DNA for the CDR3: TGTGCCAGCAGCTTGAACGGGCTAGGGAGCACCATATATTTT. Its translation is CASSLNGLGSTIYF. This chain connects TRBV7-2 to TRBJ1-3; D is undetermined. The CDR3 is made up of 14 amino acids. Trimming pared 3 bases from V and 9 bases from J, leaving 15 bases between. Germline V lookup: CDR1 SGHTA, CDR2 FQGNSA.

CDR3 amino acids: CASSPPLRTNTGELFF. Written as DNA, the CDR3 is TGTGCCAGCAGCCCACCCCTACGGACTAACACCGGGGAGCTGTTTTTT. The chain carries TRBV7-2 and TRBJ2-2, with D maybe TRBD2 (5 bases). The CDR3 is 16 residues long. The germline V and J ends were trimmed by 5 bases and 2 bases, with 15 bases remaining between them. CDR1 SGHTA and CDR2 FQGNSA come from the germline V gene.

The chain is built from TRBV20-1 and TRBJ2-1; D is ambiguous. CDR1 is DFQATT, CDR2 SNEGSKA, per germline (reference sequence). V was shortened by 1 base and J by 9 bases, with 10 bases between the two germline ends. The CDR3 length is 12 residues. Here the CDR3 DNA reads TGCAGTGCTAGAGCCCCGCCCCCTGAGCAGTTCTTC. Its translation is CSARAPPPEQFF.

This rearrangement joins TRBV7-8 to TRBJ2-7; TRBD2 agrees at 10 bases. CDR3 length equals 15 residues. The germline V gene has CDR1 SGHVS and CDR2 FQNEAQ. V lost 3 bases to trimming and J lost 7 bases; unmatched junction nucleotides: 9. The CDR3 is CASSLGASGGGEQYF. CDR3 nucleotide sequence: TGTGCCAGCAGCTTGGGGGCTAGCGGGGGCGGAGAGCAGTACTTC.

This clonotype was recorded once. The chain has TRBV20-1 and TRBJ2-5; 10 bases agree with TRBD2. Losses at the gene ends were 5 bases for V and 5 bases for J; bases not matched to a gene: 11. The CDR3 extends over 15 amino acids. Germline V gene sequence: CDR1 DFQATT, CDR2 SNEGSKA (reference sequence). CDR3 protein: CSAGPSGSRWETQYF. The CDR3 nucleotides read TGCAGTGCTGGACCTAGCGGGAGTCGGTGGGAGACCCAGTACTTC.

The rearrangement uses TRBV6-2 or TRBV6-3 and TRBJ2-2; 8 nucleotides line up with TRBD1. The CDR3 spans 18 residues. V was clipped by 3 bases and J by 6 bases; unmatched bases: 15. CDR1 and CDR2 (germline): MNHEY, SVGEGT. DNA of the CDR3: TGTGCCAGCAGTTATAGGTGGCAGGGGGCGCCACGGTCCGGGGAGCTGTTTTTT. Amino acids: CASSYRWQGAPRSGELFF.

The chain recombines TRBV29-1 with TRBJ2-2, with 10 nucleotides matching TRBD2. Germline-derived CDR1 and CDR2 are SQVTM and ANQGSEA. The CDR3 extends over 13 amino acids. The V gene end was trimmed by 5 bases and the J gene end by 5 bases; junction bases not matched to a gene: 2. The CDR3 reads CSVRAGGTGELFF. As DNA, the CDR3 is TGCAGCGTTCGAGCGGGAGGGACCGGGGAGCTGTTTTTT.